This T cell receptor beta chain was sequenced during a study of blood T cell repertoires in COVID-19 (dated by TCRdb to 2018 to 2021). With regard to the full study: The collaborator samples originated in the United States, Italy and Spain and spanned the acute and convalescent phases of COVID-19. The prospective study material was composed of cDNA or gDNA derived from T cells, B-cell-depleted T cells, or PBMCs. Deeply sampled blood TCRbeta repertoires from subjects exposed to, actively infected with, or recovered from COVID-19 were included in the dataset. The repertoires were released in a freely available public database intended as a resource for research on the immune response to SARS-CoV-2. Samples came from the ongoing ImmuneRACE study (first 160 participants) plus 1,254 subjects from 6 global collaborators. Nearly every sample came with metadata listing a de-identified subject ID, COVID-19 status, age in years and sex. Where available, HLA class I and class II types were obtained from metadata supplied by the sample provider rather than from assay-based typing. What the research found in general, with its limitations: Clinical and demographic metadata were provided uncurated, with the amount varying by source and participant.

Comment on this clone: No antigen is known for it. No base qualities exist here, and no much larger clone lies one base off it.

The CDR3 numbers 15 residues from cysteine through phenylalanine. The only DNA kept is the CDR3, 45 bases in frame from the first base. Based on the germline V gene, the CDR1 and CDR2 sequences are SGDLS and YYNGEE. Trimmed from V: 0 bases; trimmed from J: 4 bases; junction bases lacking a gene match: 6. Participants in the prospective study were aged about 18 to 95 years, lived in approximately 26 United States geographic areas, and enrolled through a virtual design. To assign participants to cohorts, the prospective study relied on clinical history that participants themselves reported in a screening survey and a study questionnaire. Exposed participants had been in contact, within 2 weeks of entering the study, with a person who had a PCR-confirmed or clinician-diagnosed case of COVID-19. Each participant in the prospective study had whole blood, serum and a nasopharyngeal or oropharyngeal swab collected by mobile phlebotomists. Over a roughly two-month period, participants in the prospective study had the option of providing additional blood draws and questionnaires. Blood samples from the prospective study were shipped frozen or at room temperature prior to DNA extraction.

The immunoSEQ Assay, a bias-controlled multiplex PCR, was used to amplify TCRbeta CDR3 regions from genomic DNA. Per the original workflow: Within the assay, amplification of reference gene primers was used to estimate how many nucleated cells each sample contained. Sequence reads were collapsed and filtered to measure the absolute abundance of every unique TCRbeta CDR3 rearrangement. Productive Simpson clonality was computed per sample as the square root of Simpson's diversity index over productive rearrangements. Held by TCRdb, this immuneACCESS table contains in-frame sequences only and omits some clones. Under half of the omission traces to an unresolved V gene where checked; the cause of the rest is unknown. The DNA gave D and trimming, while V, J and clone size come from that table. Here the sample has fewer than 250,000 clones; about 80% occur a single time. The ten largest clones take up around 3.5% of the sample.

The V and J segments used are TRBV9 and TRBJ1-2, with TRBD1 matching 7 junction bases. This receptor was identified in a woman aged 40 to 50 who had been exposed to COVID-19. Sequenced: PBMCs or T cells enriched from blood (not recorded which). In nucleotide form, the sequence is TGTGCCAGCAGCGTAGGTCAGGGGGAGGTCTATGGCTACACCTTC. This is translated as CASSVGQGEVYGYTF.